This T cell receptor beta chain was sequenced in a study of cytomegalovirus exposure and HLA in healthy donors. Study information: An earlier analysis identified 95 million to 120 million unique TCR beta sequences in about 200 million T cells. Regarding the study as a whole: Among the CMV-associated chains, three were confirmed in vitro as specific for CMV antigens. Serostatus for CMV was the only available immune exposure information. Later analysis identified several of the most significant clusters that appeared linked to common viral pathogens.

The germline CDR1 and CDR2 sequences are LGHNA and YSLEER. The CDR3 is made up of 14 amino acids. V was pared by 3 bases and J by 3 bases, with 12 bases between. Use of 60 Vbeta and 13 Jbeta primers characterized the PCR. Assay used: immunoSEQ multiplex PCR; TCRdb lists only in-frame clones, some missing. Altogether more than 90,000 clones are present, over 70% being singletons, with the ten largest covering about 9.9%. Comment on this clone: Its antigen is undetermined.

The sequencing input was PBMCs. The chain carries TRBV4-3 and TRBJ2-7; D is possibly TRBD1 (6 bases). The clonotype originates from a woman aged 45-60 years in good health and CMV-seropositive. CDR3 protein: CASSQGQQGYEQYF. As DNA, the CDR3 is TGCGCCAGCAGCCAGGGTCAACAGGGCTACGAGCAGTACTTC.